Listed here are 28 T cell receptor beta chains from one sample, sequenced in a study of Graves' ophthalmopathy and Graves' hyperthyroidism. Transcripts of RNA were the source for amplifying TCR beta CDR3 regions. An initial RT-PCR round employing HTBI primers preceded a second-round multiplex PCR. TCRdb re-analysed the multiplex PCR reads in MiXCR, keeping a single row per CDR3 protein. Of about 480,000 distinct CDR3 sequences in the sample, approximately 14% are singletons; the top ten hold approximately 9.8%. Sequenced sample: blood. The receptors derive from a woman in her 30s with Graves' ophthalmopathy.

This clonotype has more than one count but fewer than ten. V and J are TRBV7-8 and TRBJ1-4; D not resolved. V gave up 5 bases and J gave up 0 bases, with 7 bases separating them. Germline V gene data show CDR1 as SGHVS and CDR2 as FQNEAQ. The length of the CDR3 is 14 residues. CDR3 protein: CASSKTATNEKLFF. CDR3 nucleotide sequence: TGTGCCAGCAGCAAGACGGCAACTAATGAAAAACTGTTTTTT.

This clonotype has at least ten counts. V and J are TRBV20-1 and TRBJ1-6, with D possibly TRBD1 on 5 matching bases. V lost 3 bases and J 4 bases, leaving 19 bases between the germline ends. There are 17 residues in the CDR3. Germline V lookup: CDR1 DFQATT, CDR2 SNEGSKA (reference sequence). CDR3 sequence: CSARDRAGGAYNSPLHF. The CDR3 DNA is TGCAGTGCTAGGGATCGGGCTGGAGGGGCATATAATTCACCCCTCCACTTT.

In this sample, this clonotype turned up a few times. J is TRBJ2-6 and V is TRBV5-1; 8 nucleotides match TRBD1. J was trimmed by 2 bases and V by 5 bases; bases with no gene match: 3. The V gene's germline CDR1 is SGHRS and CDR2 YFSETQ. This CDR3 is built from 15 residues. The CDR3 DNA follows: TGCGCCAGCAGAGGGACAGGTCCTGGGGCCAACGTCCTGACTTTC. Translated, it gives CASRGTGPGANVLTF.

A few counts support this clonotype. A much larger clone lies one base from this, so it may be a read error. The rearrangement links TRBV28 to TRBJ1-5; a weak D match, TRBD1 (5 bases). Germline values: CDR1 MDHEN, CDR2 SYDVKM. This CDR3 comprises 14 residues. CDR3 in amino acids: CASSSTGLYQPKHF. CDR3 nucleotides: TGTGCCAGCAGTTCCACGGGGCTTTATCAGCCCAAGCATTTT.

V and J are TRBV12-3 or TRBV12-4 and TRBJ2-7; 10 nucleotides agree with TRBD1. V lost 5 bases, J lost 6 bases, and 13 bases stayed unmatched. CDR3 length: 16 amino acids. The CDR3 spells CASSPRDRGDFFEQYF. The CDR3 DNA is TGTGCCAGCAGTCCCCGGGACAGGGGAGACTTCTTCGAGCAGTACTTC.

In its sample, this clonotype was seen many times. The rearrangement links TRBV28 to TRBJ1-1; D is unclear. The CDR3 length is 15 residues. V lost 4 bases and J 6 bases, leaving 18 bases between the germline ends. The germline gives CDR1 MDHEN, CDR2 SYDVKM. The CDR3 sequence is CASSSWTDGFAEAFF. CDR3 bases: TGTGCCAGCAGTTCTTGGACTGACGGTTTCGCTGAAGCTTTCTTT.

The rearrangement joins TRBV3-1 to TRBJ2-3; TRBD2 matches at 13 bases. The CDR3 is 17 amino acids. CDR1 is LGHDT, CDR2 YNNKEL, per germline (reference sequence). V was clipped by 5 bases and J by 4 bases; unmatched bases: 9. Written as DNA, the CDR3 is TGTGCCAGCAGCTACGGACTAGCGGGGGACCTCTCAGATACGCAGTATTTT. As protein: CASSYGLAGDLSDTQYF.

This clonotype was seen at least ten times. The gene calls are TRBV3-1 and TRBJ2-2; D gene ambiguous. There are 11 residues in the CDR3. The ends were cut back, 3 bases at V and 7 bases at J, with 3 bases in the middle. In germline, CDR1 is LGHDT, CDR2 YNNKEL (reference sequence). The CDR3 loop is CASSHLGELFF. CDR3 DNA: TGTGCCAGCAGCCATCTCGGGGAGCTGTTTTTT.

In its sample, this clonotype was seen many times. The CDR3 nucleotides read TGCGCCAGCAGCTTGGCGTACCCGCGGGGAACGAAAAACACTGAAGCTTTCTTT. Translated: CASSLAYPRGTKNTEAFF. The chain is built from TRBV5-1 and TRBJ1-1; D ambiguous. V was cut by 0 bases and J by 2 bases, with 20 bases left in between. The CDR3 runs 18 residues. CDR1 SGHRS and CDR2 YFSETQ come from the germline V gene. The full variable domain, completed using reference TRBV5-1 and TRBJ1-1, is KAGVTQTPRYLIKTRGQQVTLSCSPISGHRSVSWYQQTPGQGLQFLFEYFSETQRNKGNFPGRFSGRQFSNSRSEMNVSTLELGDSALYLCASSLAYPRGTKNTEAFFGQGTRLTVV.

This chain joins TRBV6-5 and TRBJ2-7, with a tentative D call TRBD1 (5 bases). The CDR3 covers 15 residues. V lost 2 bases, J lost 1 base, and 12 bases lay in between. Germline lookup yields CDR1 MNHEY and CDR2 SVGAGI. The CDR3 nucleotides read TGTGCCAGCAGTTACATCGGGCAGGGTTCCTACGAGCAGTACTTC. It is translated as CASSYIGQGSYEQYF.

This clonotype was observed at least ten times. The chain couples TRBV12-3 or TRBV12-4 to TRBJ1-2; 9 nucleotides line up with TRBD1. CDR3 size: 14 residues. V shed 7 bases and J 4 bases; nucleotides not matched to a gene: 7. The DNA of the CDR3 is TGTGCCAGCAATCCGGGACAGGGTTTCTATGGCTACACCTTC. Translation: CASNPGQGFYGYTF.

This clonotype was seen repeatedly, ten times or more. The genes are TRBV5-5 and TRBJ1-1; 8 bases are shared with TRBD1. This CDR3 region has 15 residues. J was trimmed by 1 base and V by 4 bases; bases with no gene match: 6. Germline V gene data show CDR1 as SGHKS and CDR2 as YYEKEE (reference sequence). This CDR3 is CASSPRTGRNTEAFF. DNA of the CDR3: TGTGCCAGCAGCCCGAGGACAGGGAGGAACACTGAAGCTTTCTTT. Filled out from reference TRBV5-5 and TRBJ1-1, the complete variable domain reads DAGVTQSPTHLIKTRGQQVTLRCSPISGHKSVSWYQQVLGQGPQFIFQYYEKEERGRGNFPDRFSARQFPNYSSELNVNALLLGDSALYLCASSPRTGRNTEAFFGQGTRLTVV.

This sequence joins TRBV5-1 and TRBJ2-5; 13 bases align to TRBD2. The germline CDR1 and CDR2 sequences are SGHRS and YFSETQ. The V segment lost 0 bases and the J segment 4 bases; nucleotides outside the gene matches: 3. The CDR3 sequence is 16 residues long. CDR3: CASSLGTSGSVETQYF. CDR3 DNA: TGCGCCAGCAGCTTGGGGACTAGCGGGAGTGTAGAGACCCAGTACTTC.

This clonotype was counted ten times or more. The rearrangement links TRBV5-1 to TRBJ1-1, with 7 bases fitting TRBD1. The trim removed 4 bases at V and 2 bases at J, leaving 8 bases unmatched. Germline CDR1 SGHRS, CDR2 YFSETQ. The CDR3 consists of 15 residues. CDR3 nucleotides: TGCGCCAGCAGCAGCTTACAGGGGCGCAACACTGAAGCTTTCTTT. Its protein is CASSSLQGRNTEAFF.

This clonotype was seen repeatedly, ten times or more. The V call is TRBV20-1, the J call TRBJ1-1; D is unclear. Trimming removed 1 base from V and 5 bases from J, with 11 bases in between. CDR1 and CDR2 from the germline V gene are DFQATT and SNEGSKA (reference sequence). The CDR3 spans 13 residues. In nucleotides, the CDR3 is TGCAGTGCTAGAGTGGAGGGTTGGACTGAAGCTTTCTTT. Amino acid sequence: CSARVEGWTEAFF.

The chain links TRBV4-1 to TRBJ2-2; D call uncertain. Between the trimmed V and J ends, which lost 1 base and 2 bases, there was a span of 8 bases. CDR1 MGHRA and CDR2 YSYEKL come from the germline V gene. The CDR3 contains 15 residues. CDR3 nucleotides: TGCGCCAGCAGCCAAGTGATCGAAAACACCGGGGAGCTGTTTTTT. Its protein is CASSQVIENTGELFF.

This clonotype was seen repeatedly, ten times or more. This chain connects TRBV27 to TRBJ2-7, with D maybe TRBD1 (6 bases). CDR1 MNHEY and CDR2 SMNVEV come from the germline V gene (reference sequence). The CDR3 is 12 amino acids. The germline V and J ends were trimmed by 6 bases and 3 bases, with 9 bases remaining between them. Written as DNA, the CDR3 is TGTGCCAGCAGCGACAGGCGCTACGAGCAGTACTTC. This sequence encodes CASSDRRYEQYF.

This clonotype was recorded at least ten times. This rearrangement joins TRBV12-3 or TRBV12-4 to TRBJ2-2; 10 bases match TRBD1. This CDR3 region has 16 residues. The V segment lost 3 bases and the J segment 7 bases; nucleotides outside the gene matches: 8. The CDR3, as DNA: TGTGCCAGCAGTTTGGGACAGGGGATACCATACGGGGAGCTGTTTTTT. Translated: CASSLGQGIPYGELFF.

This clonotype was seen repeatedly, ten times or more. The chain is built from TRBV20-1 and TRBJ1-1; possibly TRBD1 for D (5 bases). Germline CDR1 is DFQATT and CDR2 is SNEGSKA (reference sequence). The CDR3 runs 14 residues. V lost 1 base to trimming and J lost 7 bases, with 16 bases between them. The CDR3 here is CSARGARDVDEAFF. The CDR3 region has the DNA TGCAGTGCTAGAGGAGCCAGGGATGTCGATGAAGCTTTCTTT.

Points on this clonotype: Its ends do not fully match the called genes, so a read error is possible. The chain is built from TRBV2 and TRBJ1-5, with D perhaps TRBD1 (5 bases). Germline V gene data show CDR1 as SNHLY and CDR2 as FYNNEI. The CDR3 has 15 residues. CDR3 sequence reads: CASGAGGVNGQSQHF. CDR3 in DNA: TGTGCCAGCGGAGCGGGGGGGGTTAACGGTCAGTCCCAGCATTTT.

This clonotype was seen at least ten times. This rearrangement joins TRBV4-1 to TRBJ1-1; D uncertain. This CDR3 is built from 14 residues. V lost 1 base and J lost 0, with 6 bases in between. Germline V gene sequence: CDR1 MGHRA, CDR2 YSYEKL. CDR3 residues: CASSQVELNTEAFF. CDR3 DNA sequence: TGCGCCAGCAGCCAAGTGGAGTTGAACACTGAAGCTTTCTTT.

V is TRBV19 and J is TRBJ2-2, with D maybe TRBD1 (6 bases). The V gene's germline CDR1 is LNHDA and CDR2 SQIVND (reference sequence). Deletions cut 4 bases from V and 5 bases from J, with 8 bases between. CDR3 size: 13 residues. The CDR3 reads CASSKTGTGELFF. The DNA of the CDR3 is TGTGCCAGTAGTAAAACAGGGACCGGGGAGCTGTTTTTT.

This clonotype was counted ten times or more. The J gene is TRBJ2-5, the V gene TRBV27, with D unclear. Trimming removed 5 bases from V and 3 bases from J, with 16 bases in between. Germline lookup yields CDR1 MNHEY and CDR2 SMNVEV (reference sequence). The CDR3 covers 15 residues. The CDR3 region is CASSLRDAPEETQYF. The CDR3, as DNA: TGTGCCAGCAGTCTGAGAGACGCACCGGAAGAGACCCAGTACTTC.

This clonotype came up many times. The chain has TRBV11-2 and TRBJ2-5; 9 positions agree with TRBD2. There are 14 residues in the CDR3. CDR1 is SGHAT and CDR2 is FQNNGV in the germline V gene. V gave up 5 bases and J gave up 5 bases; unmatched junction bases: 6. CDR3 loop: CASSVSGSRETQYF. CDR3 coding DNA: TGTGCCAGCAGCGTTAGCGGGAGCAGGGAGACCCAGTACTTC. The full variable domain, completed using reference TRBV11-2 and TRBJ2-5, is EAGVAQSPRYKIIEKRQSVAFWCNPISGHATLYWYQQILGQGPKLLIQFQNNGVVDDSQLPKDRFSAERLKGVDSTLKIQPAKLEDSAVYLCASSVSGSRETQYFGPGTRLLVL.

In this sample, this clonotype turned up many times. The gene calls are TRBV11-2 and TRBJ2-7; 10 bases match TRBD1. Germline-derived CDR1 and CDR2 are SGHAT and FQNNGV. After removal of 4 bases from V and 6 bases from J, the junction contained 6 bases not matched to a gene. This CDR3 is built from 14 residues. CDR3 bases: TGTGCCAGCAGCTGGAGACAGGGGGCGGTCGAGCAGTACTTC. Its protein product is CASSWRQGAVEQYF.

This clonotype was seen at least ten times. The chain employs TRBV6-2 or TRBV6-3 and TRBJ2-5, with 12 nucleotides matching TRBD2. The CDR3 consists of 16 residues. Looked up from germline, CDR1 is MNHEY and CDR2 is SVGEGT. V was clipped by 2 bases and J by 6 bases; unmatched bases: 7. The CDR3 DNA reads TGTGCCAGCAGTTACCTAGCGGGGGGGCTCTGGAAGACCCAGTACTTC. It codes for CASSYLAGGLWKTQYF.

This clonotype was detected only a few times. This chain connects TRBV20-1 to TRBJ1-1; D remains unclear. CDR3 length: 14 amino acids. Germline lookup yields CDR1 DFQATT and CDR2 SNEGSKA (reference sequence). V dropped 1 base and J dropped 1 base, with 10 bases sitting between them. CDR3 amino acids: CSARVPRENTEAFF. CDR3 DNA: TGCAGTGCTAGAGTTCCCAGAGAGAACACTGAAGCTTTCTTT.

This clonotype has a count of ten or more. The V and J genes are TRBV2 and TRBJ2-7, with 13 bases matching TRBD2. This CDR3 is built from 15 residues. V trimming: 6 bases; J trimming: 2 bases; junction bases outside the gene matches: 4. CDR1 is SNHLY, CDR2 FYNNEI, per germline. The DNA for the CDR3 is TGTGCCAGCAGGAGGACTAGCGGGGGACCCTACGAGCAGTACTTC. Its protein is CASRRTSGGPYEQYF.